Following are 20 T cell receptor beta chains from one sample sequenced in a study of T cell responses to AZD1222 COVID-19 vaccine. The data were produced by immunoSEQ multiplex PCR, yet TCRdb's version contains in-frame clones alone and is incomplete. This sample yields approximately 120,000 clones, of which about 87% are seen a single time; about 4.7% belongs to the top ten. Material: peripheral blood, obtained on day 0 of AZD1222 vaccination. The source is an adult in good health.

The chain is built from TRBV29-1 and TRBJ2-2, with D perhaps matching TRBD1 or TRBD2 (5 bases each). The germline CDR1 and CDR2 sequences are SQVTM and ANQGSEA. The CDR3 runs 13 residues. V lost 3 bases and J lost 6, with 11 bases in between. CDR3 sequence reads: CSVDTGASGELFF. The CDR3 nucleotides are TGCAGCGTTGACACCGGGGCCTCCGGGGAGCTGTTTTTT.

The rearrangement joins TRBV30 to TRBJ1-2, with 9 bases identical to TRBD1. Trimming removed 1 base from V and 8 bases from J; junction bases left unmatched: 2. This CDR3 comprises 12 residues. Germline-derived CDR1 and CDR2 are GTSNPN and SVGIG (reference sequence). CDR3 in DNA: TGTGCCTGGAGTGGGACAGGGGTAGGCTACACCTTC. Protein sequence: CAWSGTGVGYTF.

This clone was counted a single time. The chain uses TRBV23-1 and TRBJ2-7; D unresolved. TRBV23-1 carries the ORF label, with uncertain function. The V end lost 3 bases, the J end lost 5 bases, and 17 bases lay between the germline ends. This CDR3 has 15 amino acids. The CDR3 DNA follows: TGCGCCAGCAGTCACTCGACCCGAAGGACCCACGAGCAGTACTTC. Encoded protein: CASSHSTRRTHEQYF.

The gene calls are TRBV15 and TRBJ1-5, with 8 bases fitting TRBD1. V lost 2 bases and J lost 6; bases outside the gene matches: 6. CDR1 and CDR2 from the germline V gene are LNHNV and YYDKDF (reference sequence). This CDR3 is 15 amino acids long. Written as DNA, the CDR3 is TGTGCCACCAGCAGATCAGGGGGCCCGAGTCAGCCCCAGCATTTT. This sequence encodes CATSRSGGPSQPQHF.

This chain links TRBV24-1 with TRBJ2-7; no clear D gene. This CDR3 is built from 11 residues. The germline CDR1 and CDR2 sequences are KGHDR and SFDVKD. V lost 2 bases and J lost 5, with 3 bases in between. In DNA form, the CDR3 reads TGTGCCACCAGTGATTCTAACGAGCAGTACTTC. Residues: CATSDSNEQYF.

J is TRBJ2-1 and V is TRBV5-6, with D unresolved. The CDR3 has 14 amino acids. Trimming shortened V by 0 bases and J by 3 bases, and 7 bases separated the two germline ends. Germline CDR1 SGHDT, CDR2 YYEEEE. The CDR3 region is CASSLELFYNEQFF. The CDR3 nucleotides are TGTGCCAGCAGCTTGGAACTGTTCTACAATGAGCAGTTCTTC.

The V and J genes are TRBV30 and TRBJ2-3, with 8 bases aligning to TRBD2. The length of the CDR3 is 16 residues. The trim removed 2 bases at V and 2 bases at J, leaving 9 bases unmatched. Germline V lookup: CDR1 GTSNPN, CDR2 SVGIG (reference sequence). The CDR3 loop is CAWSRGLVGVTDTQYF. CDR3 bases: TGTGCCTGGAGTCGGGGACTAGTGGGGGTCACAGATACGCAGTATTTT.

The chain uses TRBV5-1 and TRBJ1-4; the D is unclear. Germline V gene lookup returns CDR1 SGHRS and CDR2 YFSETQ. The V end was cut by 5 bases, the J end by 7 bases, with 9 bases between. The CDR3 has 12 residues. In DNA, the CDR3 is TGCGCCAGCAGGGCGGAGGGTGAAAAACTGTTTTTT. Protein sequence: CASRAEGEKLFF.

V is TRBV28 and J is TRBJ2-7, with D perhaps matching TRBD2 (6 bases). This CDR3 has 12 amino acids. Trimming shortened V by 8 bases and J by 6 bases, and 14 bases separated the two germline ends. Germline CDR1 MDHEN, CDR2 SYDVKM. The CDR3 DNA sequence: TGTGCCAGCCCCTCCTGGGGAGGCGAGCAGTACTTC. This gives the protein CASPSWGGEQYF.

The chain links TRBV5-6 to TRBJ1-6; maybe TRBD1 (5 bases). Trimming stripped 3 bases from V and 5 bases from J, with 12 bases between. Germline lookup yields CDR1 SGHDT and CDR2 YYEEEE. This CDR3 is 15 amino acids long. This chain's CDR3 is CASSWGTQDNSPLHF. The DNA for the CDR3 is TGTGCCAGCAGCTGGGGGACCCAGGATAATTCACCCCTCCACTTT.

The chain recombines TRBV9 with TRBJ1-3; no definite D call. Trimming shortened V by 0 bases and J by 0 bases, and 13 bases separated the two germline ends. CDR1 is SGDLS and CDR2 is YYNGEE in the germline V gene. The CDR3 is made up of 17 amino acids. CDR3 loop: CASSVEGQVTSGNTIYF. DNA for the CDR3: TGTGCCAGCAGCGTAGAAGGGCAGGTCACCTCTGGAAACACCATATATTTT.

This chain links TRBV18 with TRBJ2-2, with D hard to call. The V end lost 5 bases, the J end lost 4 bases, and 11 bases lay between the germline ends. The CDR3 has 14 residues. The germline CDR1 and CDR2 sequences are KGHSH and LQKENI. This chain's CDR3 is CASSSNGPTGELFF. The CDR3 DNA is TGTGCCAGCTCATCGAACGGCCCCACCGGGGAGCTGTTTTTT.

The chain carries TRBV6-2 or TRBV6-3 and TRBJ1-5; perhaps TRBD1 as D (6 bases). This CDR3 spans 14 amino acids. Germline CDR1 and CDR2: MNHEY and SVGEGT. V lost 4 bases and J 2 bases, leaving 9 bases between the germline ends. DNA for the CDR3: TGTGCCAGCAGTTGGGAGGGGGGCAATCAGCCCCAGCATTTT. Its translation: CASSWEGGNQPQHF.

The chain recombines TRBV15 with TRBJ1-5, with D perhaps TRBD1 (5 bases). V was trimmed by 0 bases and J by 7 bases, leaving 16 bases between them. There are 16 residues in the CDR3. Germline-derived CDR1 and CDR2 are LNHNV and YYDKDF (reference sequence). The CDR3 is CATSRDTGGLNQPQHF. Written as DNA, the CDR3 is TGTGCCACCAGCAGAGATACGGGGGGTCTAAACCAGCCCCAGCATTTT.

The chain carries TRBV13 and TRBJ1-6; tentative D call: TRBD1 (6 bases). The germline V gene encodes CDR1 PRHDT and CDR2 FYEKMQ (reference sequence). V dropped 0 bases and J dropped 8 bases, with 14 bases sitting between them. The CDR3 consists of 16 residues. This CDR3 reads CASSLGRWTEDSPLHF. DNA for the CDR3: TGTGCCAGCAGCTTAGGCCGATGGACAGAGGATTCACCCCTCCACTTT.

This chain links TRBV7-9 with TRBJ2-3; D is undetermined. The germline CDR1 and CDR2 sequences are SEHNR and FQNEAQ (reference sequence). V was pared by 5 bases and J by 2 bases, with 11 bases between. The CDR3 loop spans 14 amino acids. The CDR3 region has the DNA TGTGCCAGCAGCCCTACCAGCCCCACAGATACGCAGTATTTT. It translates to CASSPTSPTDTQYF. The complete variable domain, with remaining parts taken from reference TRBV7-9 and TRBJ2-3, reads DTGVSQNPRHKITKRGQNVTFRCDPISEHNRLYWYRQTLGQGPEFLTYFQNEAQLEKSRLLSDRFSAERPKGSFSTLEIQRTEQGDSAMYLCASSPTSPTDTQYFGPGTRLTVL.

Here the CDR3 reads CASRPRVSDTQYF. Written as DNA, the CDR3 is TGTGCCAGCCGGCCGAGGGTTTCAGATACGCAGTATTTT. The chain employs TRBV5-6 and TRBJ2-3; possible D gene TRBD2, 5 bases. The CDR3 has 13 amino acids. Trimming took 7 bases from V and 4 from J, leaving 13 bases between them. Germline CDR1 reads SGHDT; CDR2 reads YYEEEE.

The CDR3 nucleotides read TGTGCCAGCAGCTTGGCCGGGACAGGACCCTACGAGCAGTACTTC. It is translated as CASSLAGTGPYEQYF. The genes are TRBV5-6 and TRBJ2-7; 8 nucleotides align to TRBD1. Germline V gives CDR1 SGHDT, CDR2 YYEEEE. The CDR3 contains 15 residues. Trimming took 0 bases from V and 2 from J; bases not matched to a gene: 4.

The rearrangement links TRBV27 to TRBJ2-7; 9 bases align to TRBD2. This CDR3 has 18 amino acids. V was pared by 5 bases and J by 2 bases, with 16 bases of the junction left unmatched. The germline CDR1 and CDR2 sequences are MNHEY and SMNVEV (reference sequence). The CDR3 DNA follows: TGTGCCAGCAGTGATATCCTCAGTAGCGGGAGTCCTCCCTACGAGCAGTACTTC. Protein sequence: CASSDILSSGSPPYEQYF.

V gene TRBV7-9 combines with J gene TRBJ1-6; D unresolved. The CDR3 length is 13 residues. Germline CDR1 reads SEHNR; CDR2 reads FQNEAQ (reference sequence). Trimming stripped 0 bases from V and 8 bases from J, with 5 bases between. CDR3 sequence: CASSLARDSPLHF. As DNA, the CDR3 is TGTGCCAGCAGCTTAGCGCGGGATTCACCCCTCCACTTT.